The rows below give T cell receptor beta chains drawn from one sample of a study of blood T cell repertoires in COVID-19. TCRdb keeps only in-frame clones here, not all; method: immunoSEQ multiplex PCR. Found here are tens of thousands of clones, 90% of them singletons; the top ten hold about 9.8%. The specimen was peripheral blood. Every receptor here comes from a human donor in a cohort sampled during active COVID-19. The CDR3 runs from the conserved cysteine through the conserved F or W. D genes are given only for firm matches. Size is omitted from some rows. Given values are once, few, many or a class for expanded clones.

v_gene: TRBV3-1/TRBV3-2
j_gene: TRBJ2-2
abundance: -
len: 13
d_gene: -
CDR3nt: TGTGCCAGCAGCCAAACAAACACCGGGGAGCTGTTTTTT
CDR3aa: CASSQTNTGELFF

v_gene: TRBV7-3
j_gene: TRBJ2-2
abundance: -
len: 16
d_gene: TRBD2
CDR3nt: TGTGCCAGCAGCTGGACTAGCGGGAGTAACACCGGGGAGCTGTTTTTT
CDR3aa: CASSWTSGSNTGELFF

v_gene: TRBV29-1
j_gene: TRBJ1-2
abundance: -
len: 11
d_gene: TRBD1
CDR3nt: TGCAGCGCTACGACAGGGGGAGGCTACACCTTC
CDR3aa: CSATTGGGYTF

v_gene: TRBV2
j_gene: TRBJ1-6
abundance: -
len: 13
d_gene: -
CDR3nt: TGTGCCAGCCACAGGGCAAAGAATTCACCCCTCCACTTT
CDR3aa: CASHRAKNSPLHF

v_gene: TRBV28
j_gene: TRBJ1-6
abundance: -
len: 16
d_gene: -
CDR3nt: TGTGCCAGCAGTCCCGCACTGAGCTCCTATAATTCACCCCTCCACTTT
CDR3aa: CASSPALSSYNSPLHF

v_gene: TRBV29-1
j_gene: TRBJ1-6
abundance: -
len: 14
d_gene: TRBD1
CDR3nt: TGCAGCGCCGGGACAGGGGGGACAAATTCACCCCTCCACTTT
CDR3aa: CSAGTGGTNSPLHF

v_gene: TRBV4-2
j_gene: TRBJ1-4
abundance: few
len: 14
d_gene: -
CDR3nt: TGTGCCAGCAGCCGAGAGGGGCTCGGCGAAAAACTGTTTTTT
CDR3aa: CASSREGLGEKLFF

v_gene: TRBV9
j_gene: TRBJ1-1
abundance: -
len: 17
d_gene: TRBD1
CDR3nt: TGTGCCAGCAGCGGAACCAGGGGGATTATAAATGACACTGAAGCTTTCTTT
CDR3aa: CASSGTRGIINDTEAFF

v_gene: TRBV24-1
j_gene: TRBJ2-5
abundance: -
len: 17
d_gene: TRBD1
CDR3nt: TGTGCCACCAGTGATTTAACCGGGACAGGGATCCAAGAGACCCAGTACTTC
CDR3aa: CATSDLTGTGIQETQYF

v_gene: TRBV11-1
j_gene: TRBJ2-5
abundance: -
len: 16
d_gene: TRBD2
CDR3nt: TGTGCCAGCAGCCCGGCGGGACTAGCGCCGAAAGAGACCCAGTACTTC
CDR3aa: CASSPAGLAPKETQYF

v_gene: TRBV28
j_gene: TRBJ1-3
abundance: -
len: 14
d_gene: TRBD1
CDR3nt: TGTGCCAGCAGCCCAGACAGGGTCGGAAACACCATATATTTT
CDR3aa: CASSPDRVGNTIYF

v_gene: TRBV7-8
j_gene: TRBJ1-5
abundance: -
len: 15
d_gene: TRBD1
CDR3nt: TGTGCCAGCAGCTTAGAGACAGGGAAAAATCAGCCCCAGCATTTT
CDR3aa: CASSLETGKNQPQHF

v_gene: TRBV18
j_gene: TRBJ2-3
abundance: -
len: 13
d_gene: -
CDR3nt: TGTGCCAGCTCACTGACTAGCACAGATACGCAGTATTTT
CDR3aa: CASSLTSTDTQYF

v_gene: TRBV11-2
j_gene: TRBJ2-1
abundance: -
len: 15
d_gene: -
CDR3nt: TGTGCCAGCAGCTACCGACGACTAGGTTTAGATGAGCAGTTCTTC
CDR3aa: CASSYRRLGLDEQFF

v_gene: TRBV6-2/TRBV6-3
j_gene: TRBJ1-2
abundance: -
len: 13
d_gene: -
CDR3nt: TGTGCCAGCAGTTATGCGGGGGCGAATGGCTACACCTTC
CDR3aa: CASSYAGANGYTF

v_gene: TRBV12-3/TRBV12-4
j_gene: TRBJ2-2
abundance: -
len: 13
d_gene: -
CDR3nt: TGTGCCAGCAGTTTAGGCGGGACCGGGGAGCTGTTTTTT
CDR3aa: CASSLGGTGELFF

v_gene: TRBV7-2
j_gene: TRBJ2-3
abundance: -
len: 15
d_gene: TRBD1
CDR3nt: TGTGCCAGCAGCTTGATGTCAGGGGGTCGAGATACGCAGTATTTT
CDR3aa: CASSLMSGGRDTQYF

v_gene: TRBV6-6
j_gene: TRBJ2-5
abundance: -
len: 15
d_gene: TRBD1
CDR3nt: TGTGCCAGCAGTTACTCGCCGGGACAGCAAGAGACCCAGTACTTC
CDR3aa: CASSYSPGQQETQYF

v_gene: TRBV27
j_gene: TRBJ2-7
abundance: -
len: 14
d_gene: -
CDR3nt: TGTGCCAGCAGTTTATCCGGACATACCTACGAGCAGTACTTC
CDR3aa: CASSLSGHTYEQYF

v_gene: TRBV10-3
j_gene: TRBJ1-1
abundance: -
len: 15
d_gene: TRBD1
CDR3nt: TGTGCCATCAGCCGACAGGGAAGTATGAACACTGAAGCTTTCTTT
CDR3aa: CAISRQGSMNTEAFF

v_gene: TRBV7-9
j_gene: TRBJ2-7
abundance: -
len: 12
d_gene: -
CDR3nt: TGTGCCAGCAGTTTCGGGGACTCAGAGCAGTACTTC
CDR3aa: CASSFGDSEQYF

v_gene: TRBV6-6
j_gene: TRBJ2-1
abundance: -
len: 14
d_gene: TRBD1
CDR3nt: TGTGCCAGCATCCTGGGAGGGGGACAGGGTGAGCAGTTCTTC
CDR3aa: CASILGGGQGEQFF

v_gene: TRBV10-3
j_gene: TRBJ2-7
abundance: -
len: 14
d_gene: -
CDR3nt: TGTGCCATCAGTGGGACAGAGAGCTCCTACGAGCAGTACTTC
CDR3aa: CAISGTESSYEQYF

v_gene: TRBV10-3
j_gene: TRBJ2-7
abundance: once
len: 15
d_gene: -
CDR3nt: TGTGCCATCAGTGAGATAATAGCGAGCTCCTACGAGCAGTACTTC
CDR3aa: CAISEIIASSYEQYF

v_gene: TRBV7-9
j_gene: TRBJ2-3
abundance: few
len: 12
d_gene: -
CDR3nt: TGTGCCAGCAGCTGGCAGGGAGATACGCAGTATTTT
CDR3aa: CASSWQGDTQYF

v_gene: TRBV4-1
j_gene: TRBJ2-7
abundance: -
len: 15
d_gene: TRBD1
CDR3nt: TGCGCCAGCAGCCAAGATCACAGGGGTTCCTACGAGCAGTACTTC
CDR3aa: CASSQDHRGSYEQYF

v_gene: TRBV18
j_gene: TRBJ2-1
abundance: once
len: 15
d_gene: TRBD2
CDR3nt: TGTGCCAGCTCACCCGAAGCGGGGGCCTACAATGAGCAGTTCTTC
CDR3aa: CASSPEAGAYNEQFF

v_gene: TRBV7-2
j_gene: TRBJ2-1
abundance: -
len: 14
d_gene: TRBD2
CDR3nt: TGTGCCAGCATACTAGCGGGAGGCTACAATGAGCAGTTCTTC
CDR3aa: CASILAGGYNEQFF

v_gene: TRBV24-1
j_gene: TRBJ1-2
abundance: once
len: 13
d_gene: -
CDR3nt: TGTGCCACCAGTGGCCCAGGGGTGGATGGCTACACCTTC
CDR3aa: CATSGPGVDGYTF

v_gene: TRBV7-9
j_gene: TRBJ2-3
abundance: -
len: 15
d_gene: TRBD2
CDR3nt: TGTGCCAGCAGCAACCAAGCGGGAGTCACAGATACGCAGTATTTT
CDR3aa: CASSNQAGVTDTQYF

v_gene: TRBV19
j_gene: TRBJ2-5
abundance: -
len: 11
d_gene: -
CDR3nt: TGTGCCAGTAGTATACCCGGGGCCCAGTACTTC
CDR3aa: CASSIPGAQYF

v_gene: TRBV9
j_gene: TRBJ2-2
abundance: -
len: 14
d_gene: -
CDR3nt: TGTGCCAGCAGCGTAGCTGCGAACACCGGGGAGCTGTTTTTT
CDR3aa: CASSVAANTGELFF

v_gene: TRBV30
j_gene: TRBJ2-1
abundance: -
len: 11
d_gene: -
CDR3nt: TGTGCCTCCGGCGGAAGGAATGAGCAGTTCTTC
CDR3aa: CASGGRNEQFF

v_gene: TRBV7-3
j_gene: TRBJ1-2
abundance: few
len: 13
d_gene: -
CDR3nt: TGTGCCAGCAGCTCAGAGCTCCGTGAGCGCTTGGCCTTC
CDR3aa: CASSSELRERLAF

v_gene: TRBV6-2/TRBV6-3
j_gene: TRBJ2-6
abundance: -
len: 17
d_gene: TRBD1
CDR3nt: TGTGCCAGCAGTACTTGGACAGGGGGCTCTGGGGCCAACGTCCTGACTTTC
CDR3aa: CASSTWTGGSGANVLTF

v_gene: TRBV18
j_gene: TRBJ2-7
abundance: few
len: 16
d_gene: -
CDR3nt: TGTGCCAGCTCACCACAACCCGGGAAGAGCTCCTACGAGCAGTACTTC
CDR3aa: CASSPQPGKSSYEQYF

v_gene: TRBV4-1
j_gene: TRBJ1-2
abundance: -
len: 15
d_gene: -
CDR3nt: TGCGCCAGCAGCCAGGCGGACACTCCTAACTATGGCTACACCTTC
CDR3aa: CASSQADTPNYGYTF

v_gene: TRBV15
j_gene: TRBJ1-4
abundance: -
len: 16
d_gene: -
CDR3nt: TGTGCCACCAGCAGAGAGCTGCAGGCACCTAATGAAAAACTGTTTTTT
CDR3aa: CATSRELQAPNEKLFF

v_gene: TRBV10-3
j_gene: TRBJ2-7
abundance: -
len: 13
d_gene: TRBD1
CDR3nt: TGTGCCATCAGAGGACAGGGGCCCTACGAGCAGTACTTC
CDR3aa: CAIRGQGPYEQYF

v_gene: TRBV7-2
j_gene: TRBJ2-1
abundance: -
len: 14
d_gene: -
CDR3nt: TGTGCCAGCAGCATACAGGCATCATACAATGAGCAGTTCTTC
CDR3aa: CASSIQASYNEQFF

v_gene: TRBV27
j_gene: TRBJ2-7
abundance: -
len: 11
d_gene: -
CDR3nt: TGTGCCAGCAGTTTTGGAGGCGAGCAGTACTTC
CDR3aa: CASSFGGEQYF

v_gene: TRBV20-1
j_gene: TRBJ2-3
abundance: -
len: 16
d_gene: TRBD2
CDR3nt: TGCAGTGCTAGTCCCATAGCGGGAGTTGGGACAGATACGCAGTATTTT
CDR3aa: CSASPIAGVGTDTQYF

v_gene: TRBV19
j_gene: TRBJ2-7
abundance: -
len: 15
d_gene: TRBD2
CDR3nt: TGTGCCAGTAGTCCTAGCGGGAGCGGGTACTACGAGCAGTACTTC
CDR3aa: CASSPSGSGYYEQYF

v_gene: TRBV4-1
j_gene: TRBJ2-2
abundance: -
len: 16
d_gene: -
CDR3nt: TGCGCCAGCAGCCAATTGGTCACTGCGGGAACCGGGGAGCTGTTTTTT
CDR3aa: CASSQLVTAGTGELFF

v_gene: TRBV27
j_gene: TRBJ2-3
abundance: -
len: 16
d_gene: -
CDR3nt: TGTGCCAGCAGTTTATCGAGGTCCCGAGGCACAGATACGCAGTATTTT
CDR3aa: CASSLSRSRGTDTQYF

v_gene: TRBV12-3/TRBV12-4
j_gene: TRBJ1-2
abundance: -
len: 13
d_gene: -
CDR3nt: TGTGCCAGCAGTTTAGCCCAGGGCTCCGGCTACACCTTC
CDR3aa: CASSLAQGSGYTF

v_gene: TRBV9
j_gene: TRBJ2-7
abundance: -
len: 15
d_gene: -
CDR3nt: TGTGCCAGCAGCGTAGCAGGTAGCGGAACCTACGAGCAGTACTTC
CDR3aa: CASSVAGSGTYEQYF

v_gene: TRBV5-5
j_gene: TRBJ1-6
abundance: -
len: 14
d_gene: -
CDR3nt: TGTGCCAGCAGCTTGGTAAGGGGAAATTCACCCCTCCACTTT
CDR3aa: CASSLVRGNSPLHF

v_gene: TRBV5-4
j_gene: TRBJ1-2
abundance: -
len: 13
d_gene: -
CDR3nt: TGTGCCAGCAGCTTTGAAACAGACTATGGCTACACCTTC
CDR3aa: CASSFETDYGYTF

v_gene: TRBV2
j_gene: TRBJ2-1
abundance: -
len: 15
d_gene: -
CDR3nt: TGTGCCAGCAGCGGACAGTTCGATAGCAACAATGAGCAGTTCTTC
CDR3aa: CASSGQFDSNNEQFF

v_gene: TRBV5-1
j_gene: TRBJ2-5
abundance: -
len: 14
d_gene: -
CDR3nt: TGCGCCAGCAGCGGGAGACGGAACCAAGAGACCCAGTACTTC
CDR3aa: CASSGRRNQETQYF

v_gene: TRBV5-6
j_gene: TRBJ2-7
abundance: -
len: 15
d_gene: TRBD2
CDR3nt: TGTGCCAGCAGCTTGACTGTAGCGGGAGGCTACGAGCAGTACTTC
CDR3aa: CASSLTVAGGYEQYF

v_gene: TRBV9
j_gene: TRBJ2-2
abundance: -
len: 11
d_gene: -
CDR3nt: TGTGCCAGCAGTAACGGGGGGGAGCTGTTTTTT
CDR3aa: CASSNGGELFF

v_gene: TRBV28
j_gene: TRBJ2-3
abundance: once
len: 17
d_gene: -
CDR3nt: TGTGCCAGCAGTTCTCCGCCGGATAGGTTCGTTGGAGGTTCGCAGTATTTT
CDR3aa: CASSSPPDRFVGGSQYF

v_gene: TRBV5-4
j_gene: TRBJ2-7
abundance: -
len: 15
d_gene: TRBD2
CDR3nt: TGTGCCAGCAGCACCCCCGGGACTAGCTTGCGCGAGCAGTACTTC
CDR3aa: CASSTPGTSLREQYF